A few counts support the clone carrying this T cell receptor (beta chain). Its antigen is not identified. From the reads, TCRdb called clonotypes with MiXCR, one entry per CDR3 protein. The sample lists 170,000 or so distinct CDR3 sequences, approximately 18% occurring once. The record originates from a study of T cell repertoires in cytomegalovirus infection. The study, taken as a whole, reports: In two of eight donors, the top clonotype was HLA-C-restricted CMV-specific.

The sample comprised CD8+ T cells from PBMCs. The origin of this receptor is a human donor in good health (CMV status not recorded). Some clones in this sample may be carry-over from other donors' samples.

Here the CDR3 DNA reads TGTGCCAGCAGCAGGACACTCGCCAAAAACATTCAGTACTTC. Translated, it gives CASSRTLAKNIQYF. V usage is TRBV28 and J usage is TRBJ2-4, with D possibly matching TRBD1 (5 bases). This CDR3 contains 14 residues. Trimming left V 6 bases short and J 1 base short, with 10 bases between. Germline V gene data show CDR1 as MDHEN and CDR2 as SYDVKM.